This T cell receptor (beta chain) came from a study of beta chain features in type 1 diabetes. For the study at large: Across every sample, 100 million to 130 million sorted cells were examined in total.

The CDR3 loop spans 15 amino acids. V lost 0 bases, J lost 2 bases, and 8 bases lay in between. Per germline, CDR1 KGHSH and CDR2 LQKENI. Findings and caveats of the study: For TCRB rearrangement, an influence of HLA type remained unresolved here.

Expressed TCRB transcripts were sequenced because the entire RNA isolate underwent reverse transcription. An average approximately 4 million reads came from naive, central memory and regulatory T cell samples. Libraries were prepared by immunoSEQ multiplex PCR; TCRdb keeps only in-frame clonotypes and omits some of them. The sample records 400,000 to 450,000 clones, approximately 14% being singletons. The sample holds a few counts of this clone. No antigen is known for it. Sequencing was done on a sample of naive CD4+ T cells from blood. J is TRBJ2-4 and V is TRBV18, with D unclear. The clonotype comes from a man younger than 40 in good health. This CDR3 reads CASSPPFRSKNIQYF. The CDR3 coding sequence is TGTGCCAGCTCACCACCGTTTCGGTCCAAAAACATTCAGTACTTC.